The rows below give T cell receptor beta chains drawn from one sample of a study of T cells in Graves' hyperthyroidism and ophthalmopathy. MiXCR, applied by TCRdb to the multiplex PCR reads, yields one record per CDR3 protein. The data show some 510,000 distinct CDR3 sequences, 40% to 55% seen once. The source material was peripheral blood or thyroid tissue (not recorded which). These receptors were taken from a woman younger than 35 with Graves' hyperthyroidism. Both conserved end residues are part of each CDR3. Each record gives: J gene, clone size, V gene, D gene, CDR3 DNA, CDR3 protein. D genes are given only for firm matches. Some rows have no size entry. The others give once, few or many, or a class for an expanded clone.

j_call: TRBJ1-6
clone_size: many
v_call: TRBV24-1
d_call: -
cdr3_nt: TGTGCCACCAGTGACCAAGATAATTCACCCCTCCACTTT
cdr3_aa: CATSDQDNSPLHF

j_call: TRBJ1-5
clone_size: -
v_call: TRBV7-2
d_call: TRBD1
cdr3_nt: TGTGCCAGCAGCTCGGACAGGGTAAGAGGCAATCAGCCCCAGCATTTT
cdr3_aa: CASSSDRVRGNQPQHF

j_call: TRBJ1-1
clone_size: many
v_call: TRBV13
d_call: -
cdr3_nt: TGTGCCAGCAGCTACCCTCTTGTACGTGAAGCTTTCTTT
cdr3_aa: CASSYPLVREAFF

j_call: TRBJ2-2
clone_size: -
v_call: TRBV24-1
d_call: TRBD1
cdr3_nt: TGTGCCACCAGTGACACAGGGGCCACCGGGGAGCTGTTTTTT
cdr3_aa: CATSDTGATGELFF

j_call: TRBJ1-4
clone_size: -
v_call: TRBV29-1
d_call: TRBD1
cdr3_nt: TGCAGCGTTGACCCACAGGGGGATCAGACGTTT
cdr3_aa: CSVDPQGDQTF

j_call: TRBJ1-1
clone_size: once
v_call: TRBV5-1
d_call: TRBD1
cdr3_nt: TGCGCCAGCAGCATGGGACAGTACTCTGAAGCTTTCTTT
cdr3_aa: CASSMGQYSEAFF

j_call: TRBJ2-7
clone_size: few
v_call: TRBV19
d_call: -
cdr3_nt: TGTGCCAGTAGTGGCCGGGACGCGGGAACCTACGAGCAGTACTTC
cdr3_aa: CASSGRDAGTYEQYF

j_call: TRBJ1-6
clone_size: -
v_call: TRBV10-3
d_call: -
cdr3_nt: TGTGCCATCACTCAGGGTGGTTCACCCCTCCACTTT
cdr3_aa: CAITQGGSPLHF

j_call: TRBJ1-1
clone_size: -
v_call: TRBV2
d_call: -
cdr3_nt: TGTGCCAGCAGAGACAGGTTCCGAGACAAGAACACTGAAGCTTTCTTT
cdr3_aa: CASRDRFRDKNTEAFF

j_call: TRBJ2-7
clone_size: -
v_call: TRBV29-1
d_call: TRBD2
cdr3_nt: TGCAGCGTTGAAGACCGACTAGCGGGAGGCTCCTACGAGCAGTACTTC
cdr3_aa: CSVEDRLAGGSYEQYF

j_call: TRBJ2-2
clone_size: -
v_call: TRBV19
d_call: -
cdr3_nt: TGTGCCAGTAGTGCGAGATACACCGGGGAGCTGTTTTTT
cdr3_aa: CASSARYTGELFF

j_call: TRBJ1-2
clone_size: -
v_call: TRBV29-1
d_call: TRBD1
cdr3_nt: TGCAGCTCACCACAGGGGCAGTACTATGGCTACACCTTC
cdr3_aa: CSSPQGQYYGYTF

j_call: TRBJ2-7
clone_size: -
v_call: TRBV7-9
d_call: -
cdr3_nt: TGCGCCAGCAGCACCGACTACTCCTCCTACGAGCAGTACTTC
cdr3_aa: CASSTDYSSYEQYF

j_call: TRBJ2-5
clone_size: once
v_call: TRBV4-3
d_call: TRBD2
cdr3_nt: TGCGCCAGCAGCCAAGATCTGGGGACTAGCGGCCAAGAGACCCAGTACTTC
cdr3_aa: CASSQDLGTSGQETQYF

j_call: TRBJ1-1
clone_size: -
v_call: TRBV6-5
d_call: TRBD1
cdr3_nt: TGTGCCAGCAGTCCCCTATCAGGGGGCAAAGCTTTCTTT
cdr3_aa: CASSPLSGGKAFF